Each of the 20 T cell receptor beta chains below was sequenced from the same sample in a study of Ad26.COV2.S vaccination and SARS-CoV-2 variants. Described treatment: around 19 received Ad26.COV2.S at low or high dose, single or two shots; about 5 received placebo; per-sample allocation not given. Samples were taken on day 63 after the first vaccine or placebo injection. Profiled with immunoSEQ multiplex PCR; TCRdb holds only in-frame clones, not every one. The data show about 400,000 clones, roughly 90% seen once. The input for sequencing was peripheral blood, taken in a trial of Ad26.COV2.S vaccine versus placebo. The receptor source for this set is a person aged 18 to 65 who received the Ad26.COV2.S COVID-19 vaccine or a placebo.

This rearrangement joins TRBV7-6 to TRBJ1-3, with no clear D. Trimming shortened V by 5 bases and J by 4 bases, and 6 bases separated the two germline ends. Germline-derived CDR1 and CDR2 are SGHVS and FNYEAQ. The CDR3 runs to 12 residues. In DNA, the CDR3 is TGTGCCAGCAGCCCTTTGGGAAACACCATATATTTT. Residues: CASSPLGNTIYF.

The chain combines TRBV4-1 with TRBJ1-1, with D maybe TRBD1 (6 bases). V was shortened by 2 bases and J by 4 bases, with 8 bases between the two germline ends. The CDR3 loop spans 13 amino acids. Germline CDR1 reads MGHRA; CDR2 reads YSYEKL. CDR3 DNA sequence: TGCGCCAGCAGCCAAACGGACAGCACTGAAGCTTTCTTT. This encodes CASSQTDSTEAFF.

The rearrangement links TRBV5-1 to TRBJ2-7; the D gene is possibly TRBD1 (5 bases). CDR1 SGHRS and CDR2 YFSETQ come from the germline V gene. The ends were cut back, 1 base at V and 1 base at J, with 9 bases in the middle. This CDR3 region has 14 residues. CDR3 region: CASSLLQGSYEQYF. The DNA for the CDR3 is TGCGCCAGCAGCTTGCTTCAGGGTTCCTACGAGCAGTACTTC. The full variable domain, rest sourced from reference TRBV5-1 and TRBJ2-7, is KAGVTQTPRYLIKTRGQQVTLSCSPISGHRSVSWYQQTPGQGLQFLFEYFSETQRNKGNFPGRFSGRQFSNSRSEMNVSTLELGDSALYLCASSLLQGSYEQYFGPGTRLTVT.

This rearrangement joins TRBV15 to TRBJ1-2; D not resolved. The CDR3 spans 13 residues. Trimming left V 1 base short and J 1 base short, with 4 bases between. Per the germline V gene, CDR1 is LNHNV and CDR2 is YYDKDF (reference sequence). CDR3 loop: CATSRALNYGYTF. CDR3 nucleotides: TGTGCCACCAGCAGAGCGCTTAACTATGGCTACACCTTC.

The chain uses TRBV7-2 and TRBJ2-5; 7 bases match TRBD1. V lost 2 bases and J lost 1; bases outside the gene matches: 4. The CDR3 covers 15 residues. Germline lookup yields CDR1 SGHTA and CDR2 FQGNSA. In nucleotides, the CDR3 is TGTGCCAGCAGCTTACACAGGGACAGCCAAGAGACCCAGTACTTC. It specifies CASSLHRDSQETQYF.

This clone has only a few counts. The chain has TRBV30 and TRBJ2-7; 7 nucleotides agree with TRBD2. The V gene's germline CDR1 is GTSNPN and CDR2 SVGIG (reference sequence). CDR3 size: 13 residues. The V segment lost 5 bases and the J segment 3 bases; nucleotides outside the gene matches: 7. The CDR3 spells CAWSKGRGYEQYF. CDR3 coding DNA: TGTGCCTGGTCCAAAGGGAGGGGCTACGAGCAGTACTTC.

The gene calls are TRBV7-8 and TRBJ2-7; D not resolved. V was cut by 3 bases and J by 2 bases, with 5 bases left in between. Germline CDR1 is SGHVS and CDR2 is FQNEAQ. This CDR3 has 12 amino acids. CDR3 protein: CASSLRPYEQYF. CDR3 in DNA: TGTGCCAGCAGCTTGCGTCCCTACGAGCAGTACTTC.

The V and J genes are TRBV25-1 and TRBJ1-1, with TRBD1 matching 8 bases. The V segment lost 7 bases and the J segment 4 bases; nucleotides outside the gene matches: 8. Germline loops: CDR1 MGHDK, CDR2 SYGVNS. The CDR3 sequence is 14 residues long. CDR3 nucleotides: TGTGCCAGCAAACCAGGGGGCGAGAGCACTGAAGCTTTCTTT. Protein sequence: CASKPGGESTEAFF.

The chain recombines TRBV6-5 with TRBJ2-5, with TRBD2 as a possible D gene (6 bases). The CDR3 sequence is 13 residues long. The ends were cut back, 9 bases at V and 5 bases at J, with 16 bases in the middle. Germline V CDR1 and CDR2: MNHEY, SVGAGI. The CDR3 DNA sequence: TGTGCCAGTCCTATGCCGGGGAGGGAGACCCAGTACTTC. Amino acids: CASPMPGRETQYF.

The chain couples TRBV19 to TRBJ2-1; D unclear. With 5 bases removed from V and 9 bases from J, the gap between germline ends came to 11 bases. Germline V CDR1 and CDR2: LNHDA, SQIVND (reference sequence). The CDR3 consists of 12 residues. The CDR3 region is CASSPSVGEQFF. The DNA for the CDR3 is TGTGCCAGTAGTCCCTCAGTCGGTGAGCAGTTCTTC.

The chain joins TRBV6-6 to TRBJ1-5, with unresolved D. V lost 2 bases and J lost 9, with 5 bases in between. CDR1 and CDR2 from the germline V gene are MNHNY and SVGAGI (reference sequence). CDR3 length: 11 residues. CDR3 in amino acids: CASSYEGPQHF. The CDR3 nucleotides read TGTGCCAGCAGTTACGAGGGGCCCCAGCATTTT.

This chain connects TRBV10-1 to TRBJ2-1; no reliable D call. The V and J ends lost 3 bases and 5 bases respectively, with 8 bases between them. The CDR3 runs 13 residues. In germline, CDR1 is WNHNN, CDR2 SYGVQD (reference sequence). The chain's CDR3 is CASSEQPNNEQFF. In nucleotides, the CDR3 is TGCGCCAGCAGTGAACAACCCAACAATGAGCAGTTCTTC.

The chain recombines TRBV5-1 with TRBJ2-3; TRBD2 aligns across 10 bases. With 1 base clipped from V and 2 bases from J, the junction kept 7 bases outside the gene matches. The germline V gene encodes CDR1 SGHRS and CDR2 YFSETQ. This CDR3 region has 17 residues. The CDR3 DNA follows: TGCGCCAGCAGCTTGACGGGTAGCGGGGGGTTCACAGATACGCAGTATTTT. Amino acids: CASSLTGSGGFTDTQYF. The complete variable domain, with remaining parts taken from reference TRBV5-1 and TRBJ2-3, reads KAGVTQTPRYLIKTRGQQVTLSCSPISGHRSVSWYQQTPGQGLQFLFEYFSETQRNKGNFPGRFSGRQFSNSRSEMNVSTLELGDSALYLCASSLTGSGGFTDTQYFGPGTRLTVL.

The rearrangement links TRBV5-1 to TRBJ2-7; weak D call: TRBD1 (6 bases). CDR1 and CDR2 (germline): SGHRS, YFSETQ. Trimming left V 4 bases short and J 2 bases short, with 10 bases between. The CDR3 is 13 amino acids. For the CDR3, the DNA is TGCGCCAGCAGCGTGGACAGCACCTACGAGCAGTACTTC. Its translation: CASSVDSTYEQYF.

This chain links TRBV5-5 with TRBJ1-2, with D unclear. This CDR3 has 13 amino acids. Germline V gene data show CDR1 as SGHKS and CDR2 as YYEKEE (reference sequence). The V end was cut by 2 bases, the J end by 6 bases, with 11 bases between. CDR3 sequence: CASSLIRGDGYTF. The CDR3 region has the DNA TGTGCCAGCAGCTTAATTCGCGGAGATGGCTACACCTTC.

The table lists this clone with a count of one. The CDR3 sequence: CASSVEFRSPLHF. CDR3 in DNA: TGTGCCAGCAGCGTAGAATTTAGGTCACCCCTCCACTTT. V is TRBV9 and J is TRBJ1-6, with D unclear. Germline values: CDR1 SGDLS, CDR2 YYNGEE. The CDR3 is 13 amino acids. Trimming left V 0 bases short and J 10 bases short, with 8 bases between.

This clone came up once. The rearrangement uses TRBV6-2 or TRBV6-3 and TRBJ1-1, with no clear D. The CDR3 is 14 residues long. Germline V gene lookup returns CDR1 MNHEY and CDR2 SVGEGT. Trimming pared 2 bases from V and 5 bases from J, leaving 12 bases between. The CDR3 DNA follows: TGTGCCAGCAGTTACGGGATGGTGGGAACTGAAGCTTTCTTT. As protein: CASSYGMVGTEAFF.

The V gene is TRBV19, the J gene TRBJ1-6; perhaps TRBD1 as D (6 bases). V shed 7 bases and J shed 6 bases, with 16 bases lying between them. The CDR3 spans 15 residues. The V gene's germline CDR1 is LNHDA and CDR2 SQIVND (reference sequence). In nucleotides, the CDR3 is TGTGCCAGTAAAATGGGGGGGGCAGGTAATTCACCCCTCCACTTT. Translation gives CASKMGGAGNSPLHF.

The chain is built from TRBV6-2 or TRBV6-3 and TRBJ1-2; 7 nucleotides agree with TRBD1. CDR3 size: 15 residues. Germline trimming cut 5 bases from V and 3 bases from J; bases unmatched to any gene: 9. CDR1 MNHEY and CDR2 SVGEGT come from the germline V gene. Here the CDR3 DNA reads TGTGCCAGCAGTCGGGGACAGCCTTATGACTATGGCTACACCTTC. Its translation is CASSRGQPYDYGYTF.

The chain combines TRBV7-3 with TRBJ1-1, with 9 bases lining up with TRBD1. The CDR3 has 18 amino acids. J was trimmed by 6 bases and V by 5 bases; bases with no gene match: 19. Per germline, CDR1 SGHTA and CDR2 FQGTGA. The chain's CDR3 is CASSLLTGTGNQNSEAFF. As DNA, the CDR3 is TGTGCCAGCAGCCTACTTACCGGGACAGGGAACCAAAATTCTGAAGCTTTCTTT. The whole variable domain, filled in from reference TRBV7-3 and TRBJ1-1, reads GAGVSQTPSNKVTEKGKYVELRCDPISGHTALYWYRQSLGQGPEFLIYFQGTGAADDSGLPNDRFFAVRPEGSVSTLKIQRTERGDSAVYLCASSLLTGTGNQNSEAFFGQGTRLTVV.